This is a list of T cell receptor beta chains from one sample in a study of shared clonotypes between healthy human individuals. The repertoire was sequenced with immunoSEQ multiplex PCR; TCRdb's copy has only in-frame clones and lacks some. The sample carries 760,000 or so clones, about 96% recorded once. Sequenced material: naive CD8+ T cells sorted from blood. The receptors were gathered from a man younger than 40 in good health. Each CDR3 is given with its conserved first and last residue. Each record gives: CDR3 DNA, CDR3 protein, clone size, V gene, D gene, J gene. The D gene is left open where the match is weak. Rows may omit the clone size; those that give it use once, few, many or a size class.

DNA: TGTGCCATCAGTGACTTGCCCGCTAGCGCGTGGTACGAGCAGTACTTC
CDR3: CAISDLPASAWYEQYF
size: NA
V: TRBV10-3
D: NA
J: TRBJ2-7

DNA: TGTGCCAGCAGTGGGAGGTACGAGCAGTACTTC
CDR3: CASSGRYEQYF
size: NA
V: TRBV6-1
D: NA
J: TRBJ2-7

DNA: TGTGCCAGCAGCGCGGAGGGACAGGGGTCCTACGAGCAGTACTTC
CDR3: CASSAEGQGSYEQYF
size: NA
V: TRBV9
D: TRBD1
J: TRBJ2-7

DNA: TGTGCCAGCAATGCTGCGGGAGTAGTGGAGACCCAGTACTTC
CDR3: CASNAAGVVETQYF
size: NA
V: TRBV11-2
D: TRBD2
J: TRBJ2-5

DNA: TGCGCCAGCAGGGAGGACGCCGGGGTGTGGAATGAGCAGTTCTTC
CDR3: CASREDAGVWNEQFF
size: NA
V: TRBV10-2
D: NA
J: TRBJ2-1

DNA: TGCGCCAGCAGGGGGTCCTTCAATGAGCAGTTCTTC
CDR3: CASRGSFNEQFF
size: NA
V: TRBV5-1
D: NA
J: TRBJ2-1

DNA: TGTGCCAGCAGCTTTTTCGGGGCACTGAACGAGCAGTACTTC
CDR3: CASSFFGALNEQYF
size: once
V: TRBV5-6
D: NA
J: TRBJ2-7

DNA: TGTGCCACCAGCAGACCAGGTTCTCGGTCCTACAATGAGCAGTTCTTC
CDR3: CATSRPGSRSYNEQFF
size: NA
V: TRBV15
D: NA
J: TRBJ2-1

DNA: TGCGCCAGCACAAAGCCTACTGAAGCTTTCTTT
CDR3: CASTKPTEAFF
size: NA
V: TRBV5-1
D: NA
J: TRBJ1-1

DNA: TGTGCCAGCAGCTTGGCCACTAGGGGGCGCAACTACGAGCAGTACTTC
CDR3: CASSLATRGRNYEQYF
size: NA
V: TRBV5-6
D: TRBD1
J: TRBJ2-7

DNA: TGCGCCAGCAGCCAGGATACAGGGGGCTTTGGGACTGAAGCTTTCTTT
CDR3: CASSQDTGGFGTEAFF
size: once
V: TRBV4-3
D: TRBD1
J: TRBJ1-1

DNA: TGCGCCAGCAGCCAAGAGAATCTAGGGGTCGGCTCCTACGAGCAGTACTTC
CDR3: CASSQENLGVGSYEQYF
size: NA
V: TRBV4-3
D: NA
J: TRBJ2-7

DNA: TGTGCCAGCAGCTCGCGATCCTACGAGCAGTACTTC
CDR3: CASSSRSYEQYF
size: once
V: TRBV7-9
D: NA
J: TRBJ2-7

DNA: TGTGCCAGCAGTTTAACACTAGCGGGTGGTGAGCAGTTCTTC
CDR3: CASSLTLAGGEQFF
size: NA
V: TRBV28
D: TRBD2
J: TRBJ2-1

DNA: TGTGCCAGTAGTTGGACTAGCGGGAGTGTCTACGAGCAGTACTTC
CDR3: CASSWTSGSVYEQYF
size: NA
V: TRBV19
D: TRBD2
J: TRBJ2-7

DNA: TGTGCCAGCAGTTTAGGGCAGAGGGTAGTAACTGAAGCTTTCTTT
CDR3: CASSLGQRVVTEAFF
size: NA
V: TRBV27
D: NA
J: TRBJ1-1

DNA: TGTGCCAGCAGCGTAGGGGACCGAGCCTACGAGCAGTACTTC
CDR3: CASSVGDRAYEQYF
size: NA
V: TRBV9
D: NA
J: TRBJ2-7

DNA: TGTGCCAGCAGTTTTCTGGGGACAACTGGGAACACTGAAGCTTTCTTT
CDR3: CASSFLGTTGNTEAFF
size: NA
V: TRBV27
D: NA
J: TRBJ1-1

DNA: TGCAGCGAAAGGACAGGGGTGAGGGGCTACACCTTC
CDR3: CSERTGVRGYTF
size: NA
V: TRBV29-1
D: TRBD1
J: TRBJ1-2

DNA: TGTGCCAGCAGCTCCATAGGGGCTAGCGAGCAGTACTTC
CDR3: CASSSIGASEQYF
size: NA
V: TRBV11-2
D: NA
J: TRBJ2-7

DNA: TGCGCCAGCAGTGGGGTGTACAGGACAGATACGCAGTATTTT
CDR3: CASSGVYRTDTQYF
size: NA
V: TRBV5-1
D: NA
J: TRBJ2-3

DNA: TGTGCCAGCAGAGGCCCCGGGGAGAACTCCTACAATGAGCAGTTCTTC
CDR3: CASRGPGENSYNEQFF
size: NA
V: TRBV9
D: NA
J: TRBJ2-1

DNA: TGTGCCAGCAGTCAAGGACTAGAGACCTACGAGCAGTACTTC
CDR3: CASSQGLETYEQYF
size: NA
V: TRBV27
D: TRBD2
J: TRBJ2-7

DNA: TGTGCCAGCAGTTTATCTGACAAAAACTACGAGCAGTACTTC
CDR3: CASSLSDKNYEQYF
size: NA
V: TRBV27
D: NA
J: TRBJ2-7

DNA: TGTGCCAGCAGCTCCCGGGACAGGGGCCACGAGCAGTACTTC
CDR3: CASSSRDRGHEQYF
size: NA
V: TRBV11-3
D: TRBD1
J: TRBJ2-7

DNA: TGCGCCAGCAGCCAGGACAGGGCTGACACTGAAGCTTTCTTT
CDR3: CASSQDRADTEAFF
size: NA
V: TRBV4-3
D: TRBD1
J: TRBJ1-1

DNA: TGTGCCAGCAGCCCTTACCAGGGTGGGGACGAGCAGTACTTC
CDR3: CASSPYQGGDEQYF
size: NA
V: TRBV5-4
D: NA
J: TRBJ2-7

DNA: TGTGCCAGCAGTCCATACCCCTCCGGGAAGAAGAACGAGCAGTACTTC
CDR3: CASSPYPSGKKNEQYF
size: once
V: TRBV27
D: NA
J: TRBJ2-7